What follows are 25 T cell receptor beta chains derived from one specimen sequenced in a study of OX40 agonist ivuxolimab in advanced cancers. This table comes from immunoSEQ multiplex PCR, and its TCRdb copy is limited to in-frame clones, with some not included. The repertoire consists of about 80,000 clones, with over 75% occurring once and the leading ten covering less than 0.25%. The source was CD4+ or CD8+ T cells sorted from blood, collected in a trial of the OX40 agonist ivuxolimab. Receptor source: an adult with an advanced solid tumor such as melanoma, head and neck, liver or kidney cancer.

V usage is TRBV5-4 and J usage is TRBJ2-1; 8 bases align to TRBD1. V lost 4 bases, J lost 3 bases, and 9 bases stayed unmatched. This CDR3 has 16 residues. Germline V gene sequence: CDR1 SGHNT, CDR2 YYREEE (reference sequence). The CDR3 bases are TGTGCCAGCAGCGCCTACCGGGACAGGAACTACAATGAGCAGTTCTTC. As protein: CASSAYRDRNYNEQFF.

The gene calls are TRBV6-4 and TRBJ1-1; possible D gene TRBD1, 6 bases. The CDR3 sequence is 17 residues long. The V end was cut by 4 bases, the J end by 1 base, with 19 bases between. Germline V gives CDR1 MRHNA, CDR2 SNTAGT. DNA for the CDR3: TGTGCCAGCAGTGCTCATGGGGGGGGCGCAGGGAACACTGAAGCTTTCTTT. Translating gives CASSAHGGGAGNTEAFF.

The chain uses TRBV28 and TRBJ2-1; the match to TRBD2 covers 12 bases. CDR3 length: 16 amino acids. The J segment lost 3 bases and the V segment lost 5 bases, leaving 5 bases of the junction unmatched. Germline assignment: CDR1 MDHEN and CDR2 SYDVKM. Here the CDR3 DNA reads TGTGCCAGCAGTCCGTCTAGCGGGAGGGACTACAATGAGCAGTTCTTC. Amino acid sequence: CASSPSSGRDYNEQFF. Together with reference TRBV28 and TRBJ2-1, the CDR3 gives the full variable domain: DVKVTQSSRYLVKRTGEKVFLECVQDMDHENMFWYRQDPGLGLRLIYFSYDVKMKEKGDIPEGYSVSREKKERFSLILESASTNQTSMYLCASSPSSGRDYNEQFFGPGTRLTVL.

The V gene is TRBV10-3, the J gene TRBJ1-1; possibly TRBD1 for D (5 bases). V was trimmed by 10 bases and J by 5 bases, leaving 23 bases between them. The CDR3 covers 15 residues. Germline V gives CDR1 ENHRY, CDR2 SYGVKD. CDR3 amino acids: CATTRDSGVGTEAFF. CDR3 bases: TGTGCCACCACCCGGGACTCTGGTGTGGGGACTGAAGCTTTCTTT.

The rearrangement uses TRBV27 and TRBJ1-2, with 9 bases matching TRBD1. The CDR3 consists of 14 residues. J gave up 5 bases and V 5 bases, and 6 bases lay outside the gene matches. Germline loops: CDR1 MNHEY, CDR2 SMNVEV (reference sequence). The chain's CDR3 is CASSRDRGGYGYTF. The CDR3 DNA sequence: TGTGCCAGCAGTCGTGACAGGGGGGGATATGGCTACACCTTC.

The rearrangement uses TRBV18 and TRBJ2-1; 8 positions match TRBD2. The germline CDR1 and CDR2 sequences are KGHSH and LQKENI. The CDR3 is 16 residues long. The J segment lost 5 bases and the V segment lost 4 bases, leaving 10 bases of the junction unmatched. The CDR3 loop reads CASSQLAATSNNEQFF. CDR3 coding DNA: TGTGCCAGCTCACAACTAGCGGCGACCTCTAACAATGAGCAGTTCTTC. The entire variable domain, with the rest obtained from reference TRBV18 and TRBJ2-1, is as follows: NAGVMQNPRHLVRRRGQEARLRCSPMKGHSHVYWYRQLPEEGLKFMVYLQKENIIDESGMPKERFSAEFPKEGPSILRIQQVVRGDSAAYFCASSQLAATSNNEQFFGPGTRLTVL.

This chain uses TRBV5-8 with TRBJ2-3, with D possibly TRBD2 on 6 matching bases. The CDR3 length is 13 residues. The germline V and J ends were trimmed by 4 bases and 2 bases, with 8 bases remaining between them. Germline CDR1 is SGHTS and CDR2 is YDEGEE. CDR3 in DNA: TGTGCCAGCAGCCCGGGGGTCACAGATACGCAGTATTTT. Its protein is CASSPGVTDTQYF.

The rearrangement joins TRBV7-6 to TRBJ1-4, with D possibly matching TRBD1 (6 bases). The germline gives CDR1 SGHVS, CDR2 FNYEAQ. V was trimmed by 4 bases and J by 4 bases, leaving 10 bases between them. The CDR3 consists of 14 residues. As DNA, the CDR3 is TGTGCCAGCAGCTGGGGGCAGCATAATGAAAAACTGTTTTTT. This translates into CASSWGQHNEKLFF.

This clone was counted at least ten times. The chain joins TRBV28 to TRBJ2-2; D could derive from TRBD1 or TRBD2 (5 bases each). V shed 3 bases and J shed 4 bases, with 12 bases lying between them. CDR3 size: 15 residues. Germline CDR1 reads MDHEN; CDR2 reads SYDVKM. The DNA for the CDR3 is TGTGCCAGCAGTTTCGGGGCCTCCCCCACCGGGGAGCTGTTTTTT. Amino acid sequence: CASSFGASPTGELFF.

The chain uses TRBV2 and TRBJ2-7; 9 positions match TRBD1. The germline V gene has CDR1 SNHLY and CDR2 FYNNEI. Unmatched junction bases numbered 8, after V lost 7 bases and J lost 7 bases. This CDR3 spans 13 amino acids. The CDR3: CASKGTGILEQYF. CDR3 coding DNA: TGTGCCAGCAAGGGGACAGGGATCCTTGAGCAGTACTTC.

The chain joins TRBV6-5 to TRBJ2-7; 7 bases are a match to TRBD1. V was clipped by 6 bases and J by 2 bases; unmatched bases: 10. The CDR3 covers 15 residues. Germline loops: CDR1 MNHEY, CDR2 SVGAGI. The CDR3 DNA reads TGTGCCAGCAGGGAACGACAGGGAGCACCCTACGAGCAGTACTTC. This codes for CASRERQGAPYEQYF.

Only one count was recorded for this clone. The V gene is TRBV19, the J gene TRBJ2-7, with D possibly matching TRBD2 (5 bases). The CDR3 sequence is 15 residues long. Between the trimmed V and J ends, which lost 3 bases and 0 bases, there was a span of 12 bases. CDR1 is LNHDA and CDR2 is SQIVND in the germline V gene (reference sequence). The CDR3 reads CASSISASSSYEQYF. In DNA, the CDR3 is TGTGCCAGTAGTATTTCGGCTAGCTCCTCCTACGAGCAGTACTTC.

The J gene is TRBJ2-7, the V gene TRBV18; tentatively, D is TRBD1 (6 bases). Germline-derived CDR1 and CDR2 are KGHSH and LQKENI. The CDR3 loop spans 12 amino acids. V shed 3 bases and J shed 4 bases, with 7 bases lying between them. The CDR3 nucleotides read TGTGCCAGCTCACCGAGGGGGTACGAGCAGTACTTC. This encodes CASSPRGYEQYF.

The J gene is TRBJ2-7, the V gene TRBV4-3, with D possibly TRBD1 on 6 matching bases. Trimming took 0 bases from V and 3 from J, leaving 9 bases between them. Per the germline V gene, CDR1 is LGHNA and CDR2 is YSLEER. The CDR3 length is 14 residues. For the CDR3, the DNA is TGCGCCAGCAGCCAAGAGCAGGGGATCTACGAGCAGTACTTC. Translated, it gives CASSQEQGIYEQYF.

The J gene is TRBJ2-7, the V gene TRBV5-1; 13 nucleotides match TRBD2. The V and J ends lost 5 bases and 4 bases, in that order; junction bases with no gene match: 9. This CDR3 contains 16 residues. Germline V lookup: CDR1 SGHRS, CDR2 YFSETQ. The CDR3 DNA follows: TGCGCCAGCAGGACCGGGACTAGCGGGGCCCTATACGAGCAGTACTTC. As protein: CASRTGTSGALYEQYF.

This clone has ten or more counts. The rearrangement links TRBV14 to TRBJ2-2, with D perhaps TRBD2 (6 bases). The ends were cut back, 4 bases at V and 3 bases at J, with 12 bases in the middle. CDR3 length: 15 residues. The germline CDR1 and CDR2 sequences are SGHDN and FVKESK. The CDR3 loop reads CASSLGGSYTGELFF. The CDR3 bases are TGTGCCAGCAGCCTCGGAGGGAGTTACACCGGGGAGCTGTTTTTT.

The chain recombines TRBV18 with TRBJ2-7; no firm D call. Germline V gene sequence: CDR1 KGHSH, CDR2 LQKENI. The V end was cut by 2 bases, the J end by 6 bases, with 11 bases between. The CDR3 is 13 residues long. Here the CDR3 reads CASSPGGPLEQYF. Here the CDR3 DNA reads TGTGCCAGCTCACCAGGTGGGCCACTCGAGCAGTACTTC.

This chain links TRBV19 with TRBJ1-2, with a tentative D call TRBD1 (5 bases). V was shortened by 0 bases and J by 4 bases, with 12 bases between the two germline ends. Germline V CDR1 and CDR2: LNHDA, SQIVND (reference sequence). The CDR3 has 15 residues. CDR3 nucleotides: TGTGCCAGTAGTATAGAAGGTACAGGCGTCTATGGCTACACCTTC. Translation gives CASSIEGTGVYGYTF.

V and J are TRBV2 and TRBJ2-7; 9 bases line up with TRBD1. This CDR3 contains 15 residues. Germline trimming cut 5 bases from V and 4 bases from J; bases unmatched to any gene: 9. Germline V gives CDR1 SNHLY, CDR2 FYNNEI. This CDR3 reads CASSTTGGPFYEQYF. CDR3 sequence (DNA): TGTGCCAGCAGTACGACAGGGGGACCGTTTTACGAGCAGTACTTC.

V is TRBV29-1 and J is TRBJ1-1; weak D call: TRBD1 (5 bases). CDR1 SQVTM and CDR2 ANQGSEA come from the germline V gene. Trimming stripped 3 bases from V and 11 bases from J, with 16 bases between. CDR3 length: 12 amino acids. The CDR3 loop reads CSVDTGHRGAFF. CDR3 coding DNA: TGCAGCGTTGACACCGGACATCGTGGGGCTTTCTTT.

V and J are TRBV28 and TRBJ1-2; TRBD1 aligns across 11 bases. This CDR3 is built from 15 residues. The germline gives CDR1 MDHEN, CDR2 SYDVKM. V shed 6 bases, J shed 3 bases, and the junction held 6 bases outside the gene matches. CDR3 protein: CASRLGTGGDYGYTF. The CDR3 nucleotides read TGTGCCAGCAGGTTAGGGACAGGGGGAGACTATGGCTACACCTTC.

The genes are TRBV5-1 and TRBJ2-3, with 8 bases fitting TRBD2. This CDR3 contains 16 residues. With V trimmed by 3 bases and J by 4 bases, 10 bases remained unmatched. The germline gives CDR1 SGHRS, CDR2 YFSETQ. In nucleotides, the CDR3 is TGCGCCAGCAGCTATCTGGTTAGCGGGAACCCAGATACGCAGTATTTT. It translates to CASSYLVSGNPDTQYF. Looking up the rest from reference TRBV5-1 and TRBJ2-3 gives the full variable domain: KAGVTQTPRYLIKTRGQQVTLSCSPISGHRSVSWYQQTPGQGLQFLFEYFSETQRNKGNFPGRFSGRQFSNSRSEMNVSTLELGDSALYLCASSYLVSGNPDTQYFGPGTRLTVL.

CDR3 sequence (DNA): TGTGCCAGCAGCCTAACGGATTACACTGAAGCTTTCTTT. It yields the protein CASSLTDYTEAFF. The chain uses TRBV6-6 and TRBJ1-1, with D unresolved. V was trimmed by 6 bases and J by 3 bases, leaving 11 bases between them. Germline CDR1 and CDR2: MNHNY and SVGAGI (reference sequence). This CDR3 contains 13 residues.

The V gene is TRBV7-2, the J gene TRBJ2-1, with 8 bases matching TRBD2. The CDR3 spans 13 residues. From germline, CDR1 is SGHTA and CDR2 FQGNSA. The V segment lost 6 bases and the J segment 9 bases; nucleotides outside the gene matches: 7. The CDR3 DNA reads TGTGCCAGCAGAGGGACTAGTTTTGGTGAGCAGTTCTTC. Its protein product is CASRGTSFGEQFF.

This chain connects TRBV5-5 to TRBJ1-1, with 10 bases identical to TRBD1. CDR1 is SGHKS, CDR2 YYEKEE, per germline (reference sequence). Trimming cost V 4 bases and J 4 bases; bases outside gene matches: 7. This CDR3 is built from 15 residues. CDR3: CASSLEGTGVTEAFF. In DNA form, the CDR3 reads TGTGCCAGCAGCCTCGAAGGGACAGGGGTCACTGAAGCTTTCTTT.